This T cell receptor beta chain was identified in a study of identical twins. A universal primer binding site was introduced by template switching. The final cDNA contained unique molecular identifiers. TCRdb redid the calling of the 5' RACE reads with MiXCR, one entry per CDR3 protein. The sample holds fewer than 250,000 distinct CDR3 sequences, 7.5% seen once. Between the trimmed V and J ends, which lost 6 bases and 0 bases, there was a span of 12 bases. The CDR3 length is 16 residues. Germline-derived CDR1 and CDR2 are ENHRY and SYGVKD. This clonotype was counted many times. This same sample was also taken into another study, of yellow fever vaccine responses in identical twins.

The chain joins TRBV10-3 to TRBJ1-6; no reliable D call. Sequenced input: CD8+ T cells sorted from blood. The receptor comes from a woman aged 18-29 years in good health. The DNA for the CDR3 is TGTGCCATCAGCCACGGACGAAGCTCCTATAATTCACCCCTCCACTTT. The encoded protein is CAISHGRSSYNSPLHF.